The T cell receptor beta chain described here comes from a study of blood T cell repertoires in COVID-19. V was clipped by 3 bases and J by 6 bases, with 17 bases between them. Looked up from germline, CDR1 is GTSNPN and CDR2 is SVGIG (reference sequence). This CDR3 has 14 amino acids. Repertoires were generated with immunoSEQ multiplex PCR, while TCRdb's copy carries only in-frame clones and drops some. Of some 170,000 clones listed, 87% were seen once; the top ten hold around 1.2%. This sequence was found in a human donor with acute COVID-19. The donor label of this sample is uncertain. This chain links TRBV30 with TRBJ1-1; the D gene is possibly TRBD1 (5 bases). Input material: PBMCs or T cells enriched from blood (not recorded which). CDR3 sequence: CAWRGDSLVAEAFF. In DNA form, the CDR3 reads TGTGCCTGGAGGGGGGACTCCTTAGTGGCTGAAGCTTTCTTT.